These T cell receptor beta chains were read from a single sample in a study of CD8+CD57+ T cells in acquired aplastic anemia. Each CDR3 protein is one row after TCRdb ran MiXCR on the reads. This table holds around 180,000 distinct CDR3 sequences, 48% found once. The specimen was sorted CD4+, CD8+, or CD8+CD57+ T cells (not recorded which) from PBMCs. The receptors stem from a human donor with aplastic anemia. Each CDR3 is given with its conserved first and last residue. D genes are given only for firm matches. Clone size, where shown, is once, few, many, or a class for clones that have expanded.

>TRBV7-2|14|-|TRBJ2-5|many
TGTGCCAGCAGCTTTTACGGGGGTGGAGAGACCCAGTACTTC
CASSFYGGGETQYF
>TRBV29-1|13|-|TRBJ1-6|-
TGCAGCGTGCCTTCGGGGTCAGGTTATGGTCTCCACTTT
CSVPSGSGYGLHF
>TRBV6-2/TRBV6-3|12|-|TRBJ2-7|many
TGTGCCAGCAGTCGAGTGGGGAACGAGCAGTACTTC
CASSRVGNEQYF
>TRBV24-1|14|-|TRBJ2-1|-
TGTGCCACCAGTGGTGAAGGGGGAGGAAATGAGCAGTTCTTC
CATSGEGGGNEQFF
>TRBV19|15|TRBD1|TRBJ1-5|many
TGTGCCAGTAGTGTCAACCGGGACAGAAATCAGCCCCAGCATTTT
CASSVNRDRNQPQHF
>TRBV20-1|12|-|TRBJ1-2|-
TGCAGTGCTCCTTCCCTGGGGTATGGCTACACCTTC
CSAPSLGYGYTF
>TRBV4-1|13|-|TRBJ2-5|once
TGCGCCAGCAGCCGAATAGCAGGGGAGACCCAGTACTTC
CASSRIAGETQYF
>TRBV5-1|14|-|TRBJ2-1|few
TGCGCCAGCAGCTTGCAGGGGAGCTACAATGGGCAGTTCTTC
CASSLQGSYNGQFF
>TRBV2|14|-|TRBJ2-7|-
TGTGCCAGCAGTGAGCAGGTCATCACCTACGAGCAGTACTTC
CASSEQVITYEQYF
>TRBV2|16|-|TRBJ2-6|many
TGTGCCAGCATACGAGGCCCCGGCTCTGGGGCCAACGTCCTGACTTTC
CASIRGPGSGANVLTF
>TRBV2|11|-|TRBJ1-2|many
TGTGCCAGCAGAGTTTCTCCTGGCTACACCTTC
CASRVSPGYTF
>TRBV7-9|9|-|TRBJ1-5|once
TGTGCCAGCAGCCTGAGACTAGCGTTT
CASSLRLAF
>TRBV6-4|11|-|TRBJ1-2|-
TGTGCCAGCAGTTCTCCCTCTGCAGCCTCCTTC
CASSSPSAASF
>TRBV5-6|15|TRBD1|TRBJ2-3|many
TGTGCCAGCAGCTTATCCGGGACAGGGGGAGATACGCAGTATTTT
CASSLSGTGGDTQYF
>TRBV29-1|12|-|TRBJ2-2|few
TGCAGCGTTGGAGGCGGGACCGGGGAGCTGTTTTTT
CSVGGGTGELFF
>TRBV6-6|15|-|TRBJ2-6|many
TGTGCCAGCATAGGTAAAGACGCTGGGGCCAACGTCCTGACTTTC
CASIGKDAGANVLTF
>TRBV7-9|11|-|TRBJ2-1|-
TGTGCCAGCAGCTTAACCAATGAGCAGTTCTTC
CASSLTNEQFF
>TRBV7-9|14|-|TRBJ2-7|-
TGTGCCAGCAGCAGCTCGGGGGAACGGAACGAGCAGTACTTC
CASSSSGERNEQYF
>TRBV6-4|14|-|TRBJ1-1|many
TGTGCCAGCAGTATAATTACGGGGTCCACTGAAGCTTTCTTT
CASSIITGSTEAFF
>TRBV10-3|15|-|TRBJ2-7|many
TGTGCCATCAGTGAGTCAATTCGGACCGCCTACGAGCAGTACTTC
CAISESIRTAYEQYF
>TRBV15|13|-|TRBJ2-1|few
TGTGCCACCAGCAGAGACAGGGGTTGGGGGCAGTTCTTC
CATSRDRGWGQFF
>TRBV2|13|-|TRBJ1-2|many
TGTGCCAGCATACGGGGGGCTGAGGAGGGCTACACCTTC
CASIRGAEEGYTF
>TRBV2|13|-|TRBJ1-2|many
TGTGCCAGCAGTACTCAGGGGAAGTGGGGCTACACCTTC
CASSTQGKWGYTF
>TRBV10-3|17|TRBD2|TRBJ2-1|-
TGTGCCATCAGTGAGTCTGAGACTAGCACCGCCTACAATGAGCAGTTCTTC
CAISESETSTAYNEQFF
>TRBV5-1|15|TRBD1|TRBJ1-2|many
TGCGCCAGCAGCACTGGGACAGGAGGTGGCTATGGCTACACCTTC
CASSTGTGGGYGYTF
>TRBV10-3|15|-|TRBJ2-1|many
TGTGCCATCGCCAAGGGGTCGACAGAATACAATGAGCAGTTCTTC
CAIAKGSTEYNEQFF
>TRBV28|14|-|TRBJ2-3|few
TGTGCCAGCAGTTTAGCACAGGGCACAGATACGCAGTATTTT
CASSLAQGTDTQYF
>TRBV10-3|14|TRBD1|TRBJ2-1|-
TGTGCCATCAGTGATCCGGACAGGGCGTATGAGCAGTTCTTC
CAISDPDRAYEQFF
>TRBV19|15|TRBD1|TRBJ2-3|many
TGTGCCAGTAGTATCCTGGGACAGGGAGAAGATACGCAGTATTTT
CASSILGQGEDTQYF
>TRBV7-6|17|TRBD2|TRBJ2-1|-
TGTGCCAGCAGCTTCGGGGGTAGCGGGAGTATCTACAATGAGCAGTTCTTC
CASSFGGSGSIYNEQFF
>TRBV7-2|13|-|TRBJ2-5|-
TGTGCCAGCAGCTCAGGGGTGGAGGAGACCCAGTACTTC
CASSSGVEETQYF
>TRBV5-1|13|-|TRBJ1-1|many
TGCGCCAGCAGCTTGATGGAGAACACTGAAGCTTTCTTT
CASSLMENTEAFF
>TRBV6-1|15|TRBD2|TRBJ2-1|many
TGTGCCAGCAGGAGCGGGGGGGCTGGGGACAATGAGCAGTTCTTC
CASRSGGAGDNEQFF
>TRBV7-7|14|TRBD1|TRBJ2-5|-
TGTGCTAGCAGCTGGGACAGGGATGGCGAGACCCAGTACTTC
CASSWDRDGETQYF
>TRBV7-2|15|TRBD2|TRBJ2-7|few
TGCGCCAGCAGTGACGGGACTAAGATGTCCTACGAGCAGTACTTC
CASSDGTKMSYEQYF
>TRBV6-5|16|-|TRBJ1-6|-
TGTGCCAGCAGTTACTCGACTCACAGGGCGAATTCACCCCTCCACTTT
CASSYSTHRANSPLHF
>TRBV3-1|13|-|TRBJ2-3|many
TGTGCCAGCAGCCAAGGGATGGTAGATACGCAGTATTTT
CASSQGMVDTQYF
>TRBV5-1|15|TRBD1|TRBJ1-2|-
TGCGCCAGCAGCTTACCAGACAGGGTTGACTATGGCTACACCTTC
CASSLPDRVDYGYTF
>TRBV7-9|14|-|TRBJ2-5|-
TGTGCCAGCACCACACCGACTCTACTCGAGACCCAGTACTTC
CASTTPTLLETQYF
>TRBV11-2|15|TRBD2|TRBJ2-3|many
TGTGCCAGCAGGGGTAGCGGGGGGCACGGAGATACGCAGTATTTT
CASRGSGGHGDTQYF
>TRBV20-1|16|TRBD2|TRBJ2-5|-
TGCAGTGCTAGAGATTTTCGAGCGGGAGGGCAAGAGACCCAGTACTTC
CSARDFRAGGQETQYF
>TRBV7-9|15|-|TRBJ1-6|-
TGTGCCAGCACCCCGACGGGGACCTATAATTCACCCCTCCACTTT
CASTPTGTYNSPLHF
>TRBV10-3|15|TRBD1|TRBJ1-1|-
TGTGCCATCACCAGACAGGGCGTCGAGAACACTGAAGCTTTCTTT
CAITRQGVENTEAFF
>TRBV24-1|14|TRBD1|TRBJ2-2|few
TGTGCCACCAGTGACGGACAGGATCACGGGGAGCTGTTTTTT
CATSDGQDHGELFF
>TRBV12-3/TRBV12-4|14|-|TRBJ1-5|-
TGTGCCAGCAGGAGGGGAAATAGCAATCAGCCCCAGCATTTT
CASRRGNSNQPQHF
>TRBV4-2|18|-|TRBJ1-6|-
TGTGCCAGCAGCCAAGACCCCGACGTCGCCAGGGGTAATTCACCCCTCCACTTT
CASSQDPDVARGNSPLHF
>TRBV2|14|TRBD2|TRBJ2-7|few
TGTGCCAGCAGTGAACGGACTAGCGATTACGAGCAGTACTTC
CASSERTSDYEQYF
>TRBV7-8|15|-|TRBJ1-2|-
TGTGCCAGCAGCCCTCGCAGGGGAGACTTCTATGGCTACACCTTC
CASSPRRGDFYGYTF
>TRBV15|12|-|TRBJ2-1|-
TGTGCCACCAGCAGACCCGCGACGGAGCAGTTCTTC
CATSRPATEQFF
>TRBV10-3|12|-|TRBJ2-5|few
TGTGCCATCAGGGGGCGCGATGAGACCCAGTACTTC
CAIRGRDETQYF